A selection of T cell receptor beta chains follows, all from one sample in a study of cytomegalovirus exposure and HLA in healthy donors. Sequencing was performed with immunoSEQ multiplex PCR; in TCRdb, only in-frame clones are kept and a portion is missing. Of hundreds of thousands of clones in the sample, almost 80% were seen once. The specimen was PBMCs. All receptors derive from a male donor in good health and CMV-seronegative. The CDR3 runs from the conserved cysteine through the conserved F or W. D genes are given only for firm matches. The size entry is marked missing in some rows and otherwise reads once, few, many or a size class.

d_call: -
clone_size: -
v_call: TRBV6-5
j_call: TRBJ2-7
cdr3_aa: CASSSLGSRSYEQYF
cdr3_nt: TGTGCCAGCAGCTCCCTCGGGAGCCGCTCCTACGAGCAGTACTTC

d_call: TRBD1
clone_size: few
v_call: TRBV7-9
j_call: TRBJ1-2
cdr3_aa: CASNEQGDYGYTF
cdr3_nt: TGTGCCAGCAACGAACAGGGGGACTATGGCTACACCTTC

d_call: TRBD1
clone_size: -
v_call: TRBV6-1
j_call: TRBJ1-1
cdr3_aa: CASSEGGQGYAFF
cdr3_nt: TGTGCCAGCAGTGAGGGCGGACAGGGCTATGCTTTCTTT

d_call: -
clone_size: -
v_call: TRBV19
j_call: TRBJ1-5
cdr3_aa: CASRDPAGAGDQPQHF
cdr3_nt: TGTGCCAGTAGGGACCCCGCGGGGGCGGGAGATCAGCCCCAGCATTTT

d_call: -
clone_size: -
v_call: TRBV29-1
j_call: TRBJ1-1
cdr3_aa: CSVEEPGGPEAFF
cdr3_nt: TGCAGCGTTGAAGAACCTGGGGGCCCTGAAGCTTTCTTT

d_call: -
clone_size: -
v_call: TRBV19
j_call: TRBJ1-1
cdr3_aa: CASSISGYTEAFF
cdr3_nt: TGTGCCAGTAGTATTTCCGGGTACACTGAAGCTTTCTTT

d_call: -
clone_size: -
v_call: TRBV25-1
j_call: TRBJ1-1
cdr3_aa: CASSPGNTEAFF
cdr3_nt: TGTGCCAGCAGTCCCGGGAACACTGAAGCTTTCTTT

d_call: -
clone_size: -
v_call: TRBV6-1
j_call: TRBJ1-6
cdr3_aa: CASSAFPGSPLHF
cdr3_nt: TGTGCCAGCAGTGCCTTTCCCGGTTCACCCCTCCACTTT

d_call: TRBD1
clone_size: few
v_call: TRBV6-1
j_call: TRBJ2-2
cdr3_aa: CASSVRQGDTGELFF
cdr3_nt: TGTGCCAGCAGTGTTCGACAGGGGGACACCGGGGAGCTGTTTTTT

d_call: -
clone_size: -
v_call: TRBV14
j_call: TRBJ1-2
cdr3_aa: CASSQASFYGYTF
cdr3_nt: TGTGCCAGCAGCCAAGCCAGTTTCTATGGCTACACCTTC

d_call: TRBD2
clone_size: once
v_call: TRBV5-1
j_call: TRBJ2-5
cdr3_aa: CASSLGLAGGETQYF
cdr3_nt: TGCGCCAGCAGCTTGGGTCTAGCGGGAGGAGAGACCCAGTACTTC

d_call: TRBD1
clone_size: few
v_call: TRBV7-9
j_call: TRBJ1-1
cdr3_aa: CASSLMGQGVPEAFF
cdr3_nt: TGTGCCAGCAGCTTGATGGGACAGGGGGTCCCTGAAGCTTTCTTT

d_call: -
clone_size: -
v_call: TRBV10-1
j_call: TRBJ2-1
cdr3_aa: CASSESGGRVPYNEQFF
cdr3_nt: TGCGCCAGCAGTGAGTCTGGCGGGCGGGTTCCCTACAATGAGCAGTTCTTC

d_call: TRBD2
clone_size: -
v_call: TRBV5-1
j_call: TRBJ2-1
cdr3_aa: CASSLYASGRGEQFF
cdr3_nt: TGCGCCAGCAGCTTGTATGCTAGCGGAAGAGGTGAGCAGTTCTTC

d_call: TRBD1
clone_size: -
v_call: TRBV5-4
j_call: TRBJ2-7
cdr3_aa: CASSRKDRGPGSYEQYF
cdr3_nt: TGTGCCAGCAGCCGAAAAGACAGGGGTCCGGGGAGTTACGAGCAGTACTTC